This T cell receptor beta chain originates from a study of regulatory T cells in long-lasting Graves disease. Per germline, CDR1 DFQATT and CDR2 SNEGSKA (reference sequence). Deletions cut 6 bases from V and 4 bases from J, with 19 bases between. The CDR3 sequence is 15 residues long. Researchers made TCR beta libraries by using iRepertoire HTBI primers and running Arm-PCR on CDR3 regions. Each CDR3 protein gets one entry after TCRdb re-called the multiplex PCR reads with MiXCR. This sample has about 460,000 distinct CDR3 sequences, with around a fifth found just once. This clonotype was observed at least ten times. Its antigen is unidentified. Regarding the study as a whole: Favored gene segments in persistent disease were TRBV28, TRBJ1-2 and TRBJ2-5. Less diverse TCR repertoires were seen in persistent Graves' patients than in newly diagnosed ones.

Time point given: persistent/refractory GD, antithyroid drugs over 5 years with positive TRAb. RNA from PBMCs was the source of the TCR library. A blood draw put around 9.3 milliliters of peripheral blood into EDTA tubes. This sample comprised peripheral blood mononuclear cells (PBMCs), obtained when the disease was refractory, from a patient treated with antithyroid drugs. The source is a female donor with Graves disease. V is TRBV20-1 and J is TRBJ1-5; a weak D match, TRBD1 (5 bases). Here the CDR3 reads CSATPPAEGNQPQHF. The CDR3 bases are TGCAGTGCAACTCCCCCCGCGGAGGGGAATCAGCCCCAGCATTTT.